This record concerns one T cell receptor (beta chain) sequence. The data are from a study of cytomegalovirus exposure and HLA in healthy donors. PCR employed 60 Vbeta and 13 Jbeta primers. TCRdb's copy holds only in-frame clones and misses some; the assay was immunoSEQ multiplex PCR. This sample carries under 200,000 clones, around 75% of them seen once, and the ten largest clones take 1.5% to 2%. This CDR3 comprises 14 residues. V was trimmed by 4 bases and J by 3 bases, leaving 14 bases between them. Per germline, CDR1 SGHRS and CDR2 YFSETQ. The rearrangement joins TRBV5-1 to TRBJ2-7; TRBD2 might be the D (6 bases). The TCR comes from a woman between 25 and 40 years old in good health and CMV-seronegative. The sequenced sample was PBMCs. CDR3 coding DNA: TGCGCCAGCAGCCCGTGGGAGGCGGGCTACGAGCAGTACTTC. It yields the protein CASSPWEAGYEQYF.